This TCR beta chain is from a study of T cell repertoires in aging, cancer and after chemotherapy. The CDR3 runs 15 residues. The junction had 8 bases not matched to a gene; V was cut back by 4 bases and J by 4 bases. Looked up from germline, CDR1 is SGHRS and CDR2 is YFSETQ. TRB rearrangements spanning V, D and J were amplified using mixed TRB-A/B primers. Each CDR3 protein is one row after TCRdb ran MiXCR on the multiplex PCR reads. Of 7,000 to 9,500 distinct CDR3 sequences in the sample, around 33% are singletons; the top ten hold approximately 3.8%. Peripheral blood genomic DNA, not sorted cells or RNA, was the template.

The rearrangement uses TRBV5-1 and TRBJ1-1, with 9 bases lining up with TRBD1. This TCR came from a human donor in good health. The sample consisted of blood. CDR3 sequence (DNA): TGCGCCAGCAGCATGTACAGGGGGCCGGGCACTGAAGCTTTCTTT. Translation: CASSMYRGPGTEAFF.